This T cell receptor (beta chain) is from a study of CD8+ T cells in alopecia areata. Study-wide context: Percentage of affected scalp area was the basis on which treated patients' severity was scored. Study results and limitations: Amid tofacitinib therapy, many expanded lesional clones stayed present in scalp and blood. Expanded CD8+ clones among the top 100, as well as scalp clonality, were significantly decreased by tofacitinib. Clonality was higher in lesional than normal scalp, especially in alopecia totalis/universalis.

As to treatment: oral pan-JAK inhibitor, 5-10 mg twice daily. On this clone: Its specificity is not known.

The V end lost 1 base, the J end lost 6 bases, and 9 bases lay between the germline ends. Germline V lookup: CDR1 MNHNS, CDR2 SASEGT. This CDR3 region has 13 residues. Isolated RNA was reverse transcribed into cDNA used as the sequencing template. Libraries were prepared by immunoSEQ multiplex PCR; TCRdb keeps only in-frame clonotypes and omits some of them. This sample has around 300,000 clones, with 60% found just once. Here the sequenced sample was CD4+ T cells sorted from blood, taken at week 52, from a patient treated with tofacitinib. The rearrangement joins TRBV6-1 to TRBJ2-5; unclear D gene. The TCR originated in a human donor with alopecia areata. CDR3 nucleotides: TGTGCCAGCAGTGAAGAAAGCTGGCAGACCCAGTACTTC. It is translated as CASSEESWQTQYF.